This T cell receptor (beta chain) was found in a study of blood T cell repertoires in COVID-19. Study-level background: COVID-19 samples collected from the United States, Italy and Spain covered acute and convalescent phases. PBMCs, B-cell-depleted T cells, or T cells were the source of the cDNA or gDNA that made up the material.

The V gene's germline CDR1 is SGHTA and CDR2 FQGNSA. V was clipped by 5 bases and J by 6 bases, with 13 bases between them. The CDR3 consists of 13 residues. Authors' methods: Nucleated cell counts were estimated from reference gene primer amplification. Sequencing used immunoSEQ multiplex PCR; TCRdb keeps in-frame clones, though not all of them. Clonal size and the V and J genes are those of that table, whereas D and trimming came from the DNA. The sample holds fewer than 200,000 clones; around 90% are singletons and the top ten take approximately 2.1%. The source of this sequence is a man aged 50-60 years who had recovered from COVID-19. Input material: peripheral blood. The chain links TRBV7-2 to TRBJ1-2; the D gene is possibly TRBD1 (6 bases). CDR3 amino acids: CASSPNRVDGYTF. The CDR3 DNA sequence: TGTGCCAGCAGCCCCAACAGGGTTGATGGCTACACCTTC.